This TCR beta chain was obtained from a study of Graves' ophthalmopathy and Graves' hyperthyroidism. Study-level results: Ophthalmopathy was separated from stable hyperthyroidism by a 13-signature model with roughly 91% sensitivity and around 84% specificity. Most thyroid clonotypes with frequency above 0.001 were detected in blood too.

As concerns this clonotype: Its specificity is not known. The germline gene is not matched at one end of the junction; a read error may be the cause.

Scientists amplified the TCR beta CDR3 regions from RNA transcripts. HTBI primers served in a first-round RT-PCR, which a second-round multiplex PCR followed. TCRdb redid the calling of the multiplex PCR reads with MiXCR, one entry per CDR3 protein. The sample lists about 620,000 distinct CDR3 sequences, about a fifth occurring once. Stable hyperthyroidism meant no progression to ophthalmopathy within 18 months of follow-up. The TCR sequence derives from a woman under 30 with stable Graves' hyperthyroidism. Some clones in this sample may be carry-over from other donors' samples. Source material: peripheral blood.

CDR3 sequence (DNA): TGTGCCAGCAGCTTCGGGGTAGGGCGCAATCAGCCCCATCATTTT. Amino acid sequence: CASSFGVGRNQPHHF. The genes are TRBV5-5 and TRBJ1-5; no reliable D call. Per the germline V gene, CDR1 is SGHKS and CDR2 is YYEKEE (reference sequence). CDR3 length equals 15 residues.